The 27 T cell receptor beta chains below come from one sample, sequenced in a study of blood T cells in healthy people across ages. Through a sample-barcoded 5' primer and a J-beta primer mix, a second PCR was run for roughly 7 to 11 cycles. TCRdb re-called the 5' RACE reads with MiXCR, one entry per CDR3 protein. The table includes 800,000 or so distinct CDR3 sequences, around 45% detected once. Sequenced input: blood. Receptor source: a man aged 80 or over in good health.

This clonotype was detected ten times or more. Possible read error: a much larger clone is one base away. The CDR3 protein is CASSLAAGGYEQYF. The CDR3 DNA is TGTGCCAGCAGCTTAGCGGCAGGGGGCTATGAGCAGTACTTC. J is TRBJ2-7 and V is TRBV7-2, with 8 positions matching TRBD1. CDR1 is SGHTA, CDR2 FQGNSA, per germline. V shed 0 bases and J 7 bases; nucleotides not matched to a gene: 5. The CDR3 runs 14 residues.

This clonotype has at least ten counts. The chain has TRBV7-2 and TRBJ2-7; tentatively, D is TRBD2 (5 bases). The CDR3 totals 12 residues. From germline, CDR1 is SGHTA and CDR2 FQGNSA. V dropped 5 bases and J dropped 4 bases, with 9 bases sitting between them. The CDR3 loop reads CASSRDRYEQYF. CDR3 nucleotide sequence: TGTGCCAGCAGCCGGGATCGGTACGAGCAGTACTTC.

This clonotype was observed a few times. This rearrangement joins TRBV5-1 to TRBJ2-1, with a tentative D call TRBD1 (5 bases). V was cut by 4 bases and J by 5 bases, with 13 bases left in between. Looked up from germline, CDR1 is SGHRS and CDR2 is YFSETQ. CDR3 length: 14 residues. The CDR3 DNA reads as TGCGCCAGCAGCCAACGAACAGGACACAATGAGCAGTTCTTC. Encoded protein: CASSQRTGHNEQFF.

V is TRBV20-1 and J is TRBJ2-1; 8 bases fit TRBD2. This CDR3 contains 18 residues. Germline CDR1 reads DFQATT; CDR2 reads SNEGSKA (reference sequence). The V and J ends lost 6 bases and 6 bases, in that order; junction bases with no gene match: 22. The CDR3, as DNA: TGCAGTGCGAACAGCCTCAGATTAACTAGCGGAGGGGGCAATGAGCAGTTCTTC. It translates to CSANSLRLTSGGGNEQFF.

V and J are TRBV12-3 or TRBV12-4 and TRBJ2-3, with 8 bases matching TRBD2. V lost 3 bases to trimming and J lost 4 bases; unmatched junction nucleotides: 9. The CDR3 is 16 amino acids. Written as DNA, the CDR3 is TGTGCCAGCAGTTTTGCTACTAGCGGAAGGGCAGATACGCAGTATTTT. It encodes CASSFATSGRADTQYF.

Here the CDR3 reads CASSLEQGVEAFF. DNA for the CDR3: TGTGCCAGCAGCTTAGAACAGGGGGTTGAAGCTTTCTTT. The chain combines TRBV11-2 with TRBJ1-1; 8 nucleotides agree with TRBD1. CDR3 length: 13 amino acids. V was pared by 0 bases and J by 7 bases, with 1 base of the junction left unmatched. Germline CDR1 and CDR2: SGHAT and FQNNGV. Full variable domain (rest looked up from reference TRBV11-2 and TRBJ1-1): EAGVAQSPRYKIIEKRQSVAFWCNPISGHATLYWYQQILGQGPKLLIQFQNNGVVDDSQLPKDRFSAERLKGVDSTLKIQPAKLEDSAVYLCASSLEQGVEAFFGQGTRLTVV.

CDR3 sequence reads: CASSLTRGLAGGHEQYF. DNA for the CDR3: TGTGCCAGCAGTTTAACCCGTGGACTAGCGGGAGGGCACGAGCAGTACTTC. This rearrangement joins TRBV28 to TRBJ2-7, with 15 bases aligning to TRBD2. Germline lookup yields CDR1 MDHEN and CDR2 SYDVKM. J gave up 5 bases and V 2 bases, and 7 bases lay outside the gene matches. The CDR3 contains 17 residues.

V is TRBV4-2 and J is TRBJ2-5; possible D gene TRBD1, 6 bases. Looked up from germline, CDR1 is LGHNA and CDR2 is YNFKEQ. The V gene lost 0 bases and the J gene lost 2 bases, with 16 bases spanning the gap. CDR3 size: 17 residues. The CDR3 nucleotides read TGTGCCAGCAGCCAAGATGGGCCCAGAGGGGGTCAAGAGACCCAGTACTTC. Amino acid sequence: CASSQDGPRGGQETQYF.

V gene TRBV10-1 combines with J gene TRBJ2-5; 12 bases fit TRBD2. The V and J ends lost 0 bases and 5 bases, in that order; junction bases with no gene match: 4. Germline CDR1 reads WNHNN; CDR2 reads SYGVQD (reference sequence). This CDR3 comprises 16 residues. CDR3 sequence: CASSESLAGGTETQYF. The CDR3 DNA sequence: TGCGCCAGCAGTGAGTCGCTAGCGGGAGGGACGGAGACCCAGTACTTC.

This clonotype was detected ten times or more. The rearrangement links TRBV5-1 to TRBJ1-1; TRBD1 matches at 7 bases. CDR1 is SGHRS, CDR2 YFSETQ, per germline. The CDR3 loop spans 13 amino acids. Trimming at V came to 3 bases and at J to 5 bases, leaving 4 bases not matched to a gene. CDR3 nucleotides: TGCGCCAGCAGCTGGCCAGGGGGGACTGAAGCTTTCTTT. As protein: CASSWPGGTEAFF. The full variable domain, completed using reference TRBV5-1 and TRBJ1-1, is KAGVTQTPRYLIKTRGQQVTLSCSPISGHRSVSWYQQTPGQGLQFLFEYFSETQRNKGNFPGRFSGRQFSNSRSEMNVSTLELGDSALYLCASSWPGGTEAFFGQGTRLTVV.

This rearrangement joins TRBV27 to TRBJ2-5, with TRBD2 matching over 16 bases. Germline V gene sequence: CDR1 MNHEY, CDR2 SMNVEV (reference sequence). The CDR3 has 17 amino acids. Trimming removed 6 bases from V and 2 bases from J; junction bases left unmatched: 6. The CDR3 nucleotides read TGTGCCAGCAGGGGACTAGCGGGAGGGGGGAAACAAGAGACCCAGTACTTC. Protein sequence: CASRGLAGGGKQETQYF.

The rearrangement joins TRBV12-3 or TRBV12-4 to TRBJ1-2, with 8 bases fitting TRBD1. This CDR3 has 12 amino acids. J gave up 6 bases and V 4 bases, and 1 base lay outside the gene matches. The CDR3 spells CASSSDRDGYTF. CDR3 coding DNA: TGTGCCAGCAGTTCGGACAGGGATGGCTACACCTTC.

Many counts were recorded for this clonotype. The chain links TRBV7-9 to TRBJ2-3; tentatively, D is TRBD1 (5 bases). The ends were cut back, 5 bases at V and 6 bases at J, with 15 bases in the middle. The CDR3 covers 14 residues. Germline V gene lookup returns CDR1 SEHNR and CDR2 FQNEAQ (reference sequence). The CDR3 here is CASSAVGVGDTQYF. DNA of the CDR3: TGTGCCAGCAGCGCGGTAGGGGTCGGGGATACGCAGTATTTT. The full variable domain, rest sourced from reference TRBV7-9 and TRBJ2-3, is DTGVSQNPRHKITKRGQNVTFRCDPISEHNRLYWYRQTLGQGPEFLTYFQNEAQLEKSRLLSDRFSAERPKGSFSTLEIQRTEQGDSAMYLCASSAVGVGDTQYFGPGTRLTVL.

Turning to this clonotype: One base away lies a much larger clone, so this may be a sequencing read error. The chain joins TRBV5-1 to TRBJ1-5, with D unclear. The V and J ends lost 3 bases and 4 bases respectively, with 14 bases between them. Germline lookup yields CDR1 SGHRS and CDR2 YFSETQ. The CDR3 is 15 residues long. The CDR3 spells CASSWSPRTNQPQHF. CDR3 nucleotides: TGCGCCAGCAGCTGGAGTCCACGGACGAATCAGCCCCAGCATTTT. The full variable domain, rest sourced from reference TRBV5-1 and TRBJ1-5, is KAGVTQTPRYLIKTRGQQVTLSCSPISGHRSVSWYQQTPGQGLQFLFEYFSETQRNKGNFPGRFSGRQFSNSRSEMNVSTLELGDSALYLCASSWSPRTNQPQHFGDGTRLSIL.

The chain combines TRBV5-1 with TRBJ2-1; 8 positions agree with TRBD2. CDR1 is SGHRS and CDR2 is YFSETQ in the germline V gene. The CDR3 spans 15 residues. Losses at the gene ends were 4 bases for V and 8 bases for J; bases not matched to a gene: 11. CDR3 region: CASSPLGGRTDEQFF. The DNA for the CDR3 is TGCGCCAGCAGCCCTTTGGGCGGGAGGACGGATGAGCAGTTCTTC.

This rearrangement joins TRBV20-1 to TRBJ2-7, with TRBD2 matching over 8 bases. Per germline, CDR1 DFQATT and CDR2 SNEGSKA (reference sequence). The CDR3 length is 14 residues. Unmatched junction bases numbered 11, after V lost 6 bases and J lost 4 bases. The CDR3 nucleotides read TGCAGTGCCTCCCGACGAGCGGGAGCGTACGAGCAGTACTTC. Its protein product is CSASRRAGAYEQYF.

The CDR3 region is CASSQTIKVFSGTDTQYF. Here the CDR3 DNA reads TGTGCCAGCAGCCAAACGATAAAAGTTTTTAGCGGCACAGATACGCAGTATTTT. J is TRBJ2-3 and V is TRBV3-1; D might be TRBD2 (5 bases). V lost 2 bases, J lost 1 base, and 19 bases lay in between. From germline, CDR1 is LGHDT and CDR2 YNNKEL (reference sequence). There are 18 residues in the CDR3.

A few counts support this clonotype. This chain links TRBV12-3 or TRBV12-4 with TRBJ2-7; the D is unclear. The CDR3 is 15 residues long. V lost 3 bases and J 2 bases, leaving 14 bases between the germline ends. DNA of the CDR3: TGTGCCAGCAGTTTCTCTACCCACCAGACCTACGAGCAGTACTTC. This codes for CASSFSTHQTYEQYF.

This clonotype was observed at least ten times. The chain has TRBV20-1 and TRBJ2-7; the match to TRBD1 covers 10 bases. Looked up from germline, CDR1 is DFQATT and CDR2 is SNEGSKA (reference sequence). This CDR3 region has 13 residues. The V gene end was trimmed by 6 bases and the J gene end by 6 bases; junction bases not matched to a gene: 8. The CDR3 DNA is TGCAGTGCAACCGGGACAGGGGAAGCCGAGCAGTACTTC. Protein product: CSATGTGEAEQYF.

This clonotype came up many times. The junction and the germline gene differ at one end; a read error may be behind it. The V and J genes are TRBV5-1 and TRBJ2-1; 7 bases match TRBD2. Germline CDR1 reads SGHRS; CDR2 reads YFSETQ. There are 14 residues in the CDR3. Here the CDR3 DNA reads TGTGCCAGCAGCCTTCGACTAGCCGGGGATGAGCAGTTCTTC. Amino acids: CASSLRLAGDEQFF.

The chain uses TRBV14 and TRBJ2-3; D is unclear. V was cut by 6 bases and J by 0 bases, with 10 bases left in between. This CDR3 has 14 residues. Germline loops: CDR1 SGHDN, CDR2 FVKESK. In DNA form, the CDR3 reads TGTGCCAGCAGGAATTCCGTTAGCACAGATACGCAGTATTTT. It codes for CASRNSVSTDTQYF.

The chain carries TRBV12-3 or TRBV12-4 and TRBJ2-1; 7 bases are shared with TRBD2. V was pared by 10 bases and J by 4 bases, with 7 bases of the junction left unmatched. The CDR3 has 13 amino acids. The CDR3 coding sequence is TGTGCCATCCAACTAGCGTTATACAATGAGCAGTTCTTC. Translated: CAIQLALYNEQFF.

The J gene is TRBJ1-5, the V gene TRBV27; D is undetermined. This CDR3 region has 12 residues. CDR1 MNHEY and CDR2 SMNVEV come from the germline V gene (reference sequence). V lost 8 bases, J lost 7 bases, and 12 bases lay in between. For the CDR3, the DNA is TGTGCCAGCCGGGCCCGAAAGCAGCCCCAGCATTTT. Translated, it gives CASRARKQPQHF.

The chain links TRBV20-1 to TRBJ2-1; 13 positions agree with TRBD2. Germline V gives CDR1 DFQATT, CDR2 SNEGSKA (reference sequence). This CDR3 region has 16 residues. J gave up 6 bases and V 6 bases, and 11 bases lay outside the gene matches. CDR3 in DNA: TGCAGTGCCTACCCGGGACTAGCGGGAACGCTCAATGAGCAGTTCTTC. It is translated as CSAYPGLAGTLNEQFF.

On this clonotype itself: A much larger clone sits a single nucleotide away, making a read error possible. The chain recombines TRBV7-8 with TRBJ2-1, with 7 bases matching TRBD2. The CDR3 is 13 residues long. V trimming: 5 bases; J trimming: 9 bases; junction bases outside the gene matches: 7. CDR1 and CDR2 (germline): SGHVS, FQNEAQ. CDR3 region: CASSAGLEGEQFF. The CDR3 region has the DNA TGTGCCAGCAGCGCAGGACTAGAGGGTGAGCAGTTCTTC.

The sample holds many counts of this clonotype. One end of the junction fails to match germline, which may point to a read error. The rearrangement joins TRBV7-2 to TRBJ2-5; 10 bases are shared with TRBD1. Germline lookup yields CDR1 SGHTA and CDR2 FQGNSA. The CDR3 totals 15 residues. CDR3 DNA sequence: TGTGCCAGCAGTTTAGGGACAGGGGTCCAAGAGACCCAGTACTTC. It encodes CASSLGTGVQETQYF.

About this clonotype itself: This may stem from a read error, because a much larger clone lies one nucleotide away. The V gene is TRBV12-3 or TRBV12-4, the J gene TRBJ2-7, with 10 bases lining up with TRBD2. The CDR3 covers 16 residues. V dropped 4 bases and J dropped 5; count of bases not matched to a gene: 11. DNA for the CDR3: TGTGCCAGCAGTTCCTCTGCACTAGCGGGAATTAACGAGCAGTACTTC. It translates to CASSSSALAGINEQYF.